This TCR beta chain was obtained from a study of OX40 agonist ivuxolimab in advanced cancers. Trimming shortened V by 3 bases and J by 9 bases, and 18 bases separated the two germline ends. CDR3 length equals 15 residues. Germline loops: CDR1 KGHSH, CDR2 LQKENI. TCRdb's copy holds only in-frame clones and misses some; the assay was immunoSEQ multiplex PCR. Here the sample spans some 86,000 clones, about nine tenths being singletons. The genes are TRBV18 and TRBJ2-1; a weak D match, TRBD2 (5 bases). The input for sequencing was CD4+ or CD8+ T cells sorted from blood, taken in a trial of the OX40 agonist ivuxolimab. This receptor was identified in an adult with an advanced solid tumor such as melanoma, head and neck, liver or kidney cancer. CDR3 DNA sequence: TGTGCCAGCTCACCGCTAGCCCATCGGAAAGGTGAGCAGTTCTTC. This encodes CASSPLAHRKGEQFF.